This T cell receptor (beta chain) came from a study of vaccination and CD4 T cells after COVID-19. Study as a whole: The convalescents comprised six males and four females, two of them Hispanic. Overlapping spike peptides of SARS-CoV-2, HCoV-NL63, HCoV-OC43 and HCoV-229E stimulated the cells. Study-level findings and limits: Median SARS-CoV-2-reactive clonotype numbers rose nonsignificantly, about 20 to 38.

Points on this clonotype: Antigen unknown.

Trimming stripped 0 bases from V and 2 bases from J, with 7 bases between. Germline values: CDR1 DFQATT, CDR2 SNEGSKA (reference sequence). This CDR3 has 13 amino acids. Researchers used the Oncomine TCR Beta short-read assay to sequence DNA from cultured CD4+ T cells. TCRdb fed the PCR reads into MiXCR, producing one record per CDR3 protein. The table includes fewer than 5,500 distinct CDR3 sequences, approximately 48% detected once. Treatment denoted: approximately 11-day PBMC culture with coronavirus spike peptide pools or control peptides (ViraFEST assay). First, ViraFEST expanded antigen-specific T cells with peptide pools, and next it sequenced the TCRs.

The sample taken for sequencing was CD4+ T cells from blood, cultured in vitro. The chain uses TRBV20-1 and TRBJ1-2, with D unresolved. This receptor was obtained from a human donor who had recovered from COVID-19. The CDR3 nucleotides are TGCAGTGCTAGAGATCAAACGAACTATGGCTACACCTTC. Its protein is CSARDQTNYGYTF.